What follows are 32 T cell receptor beta chains derived from one specimen sequenced in a study of cytomegalovirus exposure and HLA in healthy donors. The PCR had 60 Vbeta and 13 Jbeta primers. Measured with immunoSEQ multiplex PCR; TCRdb has only the in-frame clones, and not every one. The table shows under 75,000 clones, with 86% occurring only once. Material: PBMCs. Receptors were obtained from a woman in her twenties or thirties in good health and CMV-seronegative.

CDR3 loop: CASSLRSGRATKNIQYF. The CDR3 region has the DNA TGTGCCAGCAGTTTAAGGAGCGGGAGGGCCACCAAAAACATTCAGTACTTC. The chain joins TRBV27 to TRBJ2-4; TRBD2 agrees at 10 bases. The CDR3 length is 17 residues. Germline CDR1 is MNHEY and CDR2 is SMNVEV (reference sequence). J gave up 2 bases and V 2 bases, and 6 bases lay outside the gene matches.

This chain uses TRBV9 with TRBJ2-1, with TRBD2 matching over 7 bases. Germline V gene sequence: CDR1 SGDLS, CDR2 YYNGEE. After removal of 3 bases from V and 3 bases from J, the junction contained 3 bases not matched to a gene. The CDR3 has 14 amino acids. CDR3 DNA sequence: TGTGCCAGCAGCGCAGCGGGATACTACAATGAGCAGTTCTTC. Its translation: CASSAAGYYNEQFF. Full variable domain (outside the CDR3, taken from reference TRBV9 and TRBJ2-1): DSGVTQTPKHLITATGQRVTLRCSPRSGDLSVYWYQQSLDQGLQFLIQYYNGEERAKGNILERFSAQQFPDLHSELNLSSLELGDSALYFCASSAAGYYNEQFFGPGTRLTVL.

The chain uses TRBV6-5 and TRBJ1-4; D is uncertain. Germline V lookup: CDR1 MNHEY, CDR2 SVGAGI. This CDR3 is built from 14 residues. V gave up 5 bases and J gave up 6 bases, with 13 bases separating them. CDR3 nucleotides: TGTGCCAGCAGTCCTCGGGAAGGGCATGAAAAACTGTTTTTT. Residues: CASSPREGHEKLFF.

This sequence joins TRBV12-5 and TRBJ2-7, with TRBD1 matching 8 bases. Per the germline V gene, CDR1 is LGHNT and CDR2 is FRNRAP. This CDR3 spans 15 amino acids. J was trimmed by 0 bases and V by 6 bases; bases with no gene match: 7. The CDR3 coding sequence is TGTGCTAGTGGCCCAGGGGGCCCGAGCTCCTACGAGCAGTACTTC. Its protein product is CASGPGGPSSYEQYF.

The chain links TRBV7-9 to TRBJ2-2, with D maybe TRBD1 (6 bases). This CDR3 has 17 amino acids. Germline V gene lookup returns CDR1 SEHNR and CDR2 FQNEAQ (reference sequence). V lost 3 bases and J lost 0, with 14 bases in between. The CDR3 loop reads CASSLGQGPTNTGELFF. The CDR3 nucleotides read TGTGCCAGCAGCTTGGGGCAGGGGCCGACGAACACCGGGGAGCTGTTTTTT.

The V gene is TRBV23-1, the J gene TRBJ2-7; D is unclear. TRBV23-1 is labeled an ORF, and its function is uncertain. The CDR3 sequence is 17 residues long. Trimming took 3 bases from V and 3 from J, leaving 21 bases between them. The CDR3 DNA reads as TGCGCCAGCAGTCAGAAGCCCCGAGCGCCTTCTCGCTACGAGCAGTACTTC. Protein: CASSQKPRAPSRYEQYF.

CDR3 sequence: CASSQRQGSANTEAFF. In DNA form, the CDR3 reads TGCGCCAGCAGCCAGAGGCAAGGGAGCGCGAACACTGAAGCTTTCTTT. The chain carries TRBV4-1 and TRBJ1-1; no clear D gene. Germline V lookup: CDR1 MGHRA, CDR2 YSYEKL. This CDR3 has 16 residues. The V gene lost 3 bases and the J gene lost 1 base, with 15 bases spanning the gap.

The CDR3, as DNA: TGTGCCATCTCCAGGGAGGTTCGAGATACGCAGTATTTT. Encoded protein: CAISREVRDTQYF. The chain carries TRBV6-6 and TRBJ2-3; the D gene is possibly TRBD2 (6 bases). In germline, CDR1 is MNHNY, CDR2 SVGAGI (reference sequence). The CDR3 covers 13 residues. Trimming left V 10 bases short and J 5 bases short, with 16 bases between.

V gene TRBV5-4 combines with J gene TRBJ2-7; 7 positions match TRBD2. J lost 2 bases, V lost 4 bases, and 9 bases had no gene match. The CDR3 runs 15 residues. CDR1 is SGHNT, CDR2 YYREEE, per germline (reference sequence). The CDR3 is CASSPLGGSAYEQYF. Written as DNA, the CDR3 is TGTGCCAGCAGCCCCTTGGGAGGGTCAGCCTACGAGCAGTACTTC.

J is TRBJ2-7 and V is TRBV7-3, with a tentative D call TRBD2 (5 bases). The CDR3 consists of 13 residues. Trimming shortened V by 4 bases and J by 6 bases, and 13 bases separated the two germline ends. CDR1 is SGHTA and CDR2 is FQGTGA in the germline V gene. The CDR3: CASSSAPAGEQYF. In DNA, the CDR3 is TGTGCCAGCAGCTCAGCTCCCGCGGGCGAGCAGTACTTC.

This clone is a singleton in its sample. The chain recombines TRBV11-1 with TRBJ2-3; D gene uncertain. With 4 bases removed from V and 4 bases from J, the gap between germline ends came to 12 bases. CDR3 length equals 14 residues. Germline CDR1 and CDR2: SGHAT and FQDESV (reference sequence). CDR3 nucleotide sequence: TGTGCCAGCAGCTCCCCGCCCCTAGCAGATACGCAGTATTTT. It encodes CASSSPPLADTQYF.

The chain links TRBV30 to TRBJ1-1; no reliable D call. The CDR3 spans 11 residues. From germline, CDR1 is GTSNPN and CDR2 SVGIG (reference sequence). V dropped 8 bases and J dropped 1 base, with 8 bases sitting between them. In nucleotides, the CDR3 is TGTGCCACCGAGAGGAACACTGAAGCTTTCTTT. Translation: CATERNTEAFF. The whole variable domain, filled in from reference TRBV30 and TRBJ1-1, reads SQTIHQWPATLVQPVGSPLSLECTVEGTSNPNLYWYRQAAGRGLQLLFYSVGIGQISSEVPQNLSASRPQDRQFILSSKKLLLSDSGFYLCATERNTEAFFGQGTRLTVV.

The chain recombines TRBV4-3 with TRBJ2-6; D possibly corresponds to TRBD2 (5 bases). Germline V gene data show CDR1 as LGHNA and CDR2 as YSLEER. V lost 0 bases and J lost 4, with 13 bases in between. The CDR3 has 17 amino acids. This chain's CDR3 is CASSQERRRLGANVLTF. CDR3 nucleotide sequence: TGCGCCAGCAGCCAAGAGAGAAGGAGGCTCGGGGCCAACGTCCTGACTTTC.

The chain uses TRBV7-2 and TRBJ2-2, with D maybe TRBD1 (7 bases). Germline values: CDR1 SGHTA, CDR2 FQGNSA. There are 17 residues in the CDR3. Trimming took off 5 bases at V and 4 bases at J, with 20 bases between the two ends. The chain's CDR3 is CASSTYPAGGGTGELFF. CDR3 in DNA: TGTGCCAGCAGCACCTACCCGGCAGGGGGAGGCACCGGGGAGCTGTTTTTT.

The V and J genes are TRBV28 and TRBJ1-2, with D tentatively TRBD1 (6 bases). V lost 4 bases and J lost 8, with 11 bases in between. Germline V gene data show CDR1 as MDHEN and CDR2 as SYDVKM. The CDR3 extends over 12 amino acids. DNA for the CDR3: TGTGCCAGCAGTTCCGCAGGGGTCGGCTACACCTTC. Translating gives CASSSAGVGYTF.

The CDR3 coding sequence is TGTGCCAGCAGTTATCGGGACAACCTTGAAGCTTTCTTT. It encodes CASSYRDNLEAFF. The J gene is TRBJ1-1, the V gene TRBV6-5; tentatively, D is TRBD1 (6 bases). Germline V gene data show CDR1 as MNHEY and CDR2 as SVGAGI. This CDR3 contains 13 residues. The germline V and J ends were trimmed by 3 bases and 7 bases, with 12 bases remaining between them.

This clone came up a few times. The genes are TRBV4-1 and TRBJ1-4; D might be TRBD1 (6 bases). The CDR3 contains 17 residues. Germline-derived CDR1 and CDR2 are MGHRA and YSYEKL. Trimming stripped 0 bases from V and 5 bases from J, with 16 bases between. The CDR3 DNA reads as TGCGCCAGCAGCCAAGATGACTCGGGACATAGAAATGAAAAACTGTTTTTT. Protein: CASSQDDSGHRNEKLFF.

The chain uses TRBV7-9 and TRBJ1-3, with 11 bases matching TRBD1. The CDR3 has 14 amino acids. The germline V gene encodes CDR1 SEHNR and CDR2 FQNEAQ (reference sequence). V was pared by 3 bases and J by 9 bases, with 4 bases of the junction left unmatched. The CDR3 reads CASSLGQGGSTIYF. The CDR3 bases are TGTGCCAGCAGCTTGGGACAGGGGGGGAGCACCATATATTTT.

The genes are TRBV11-3 and TRBJ2-7; D is unresolved. Looked up from germline, CDR1 is SGHNT and CDR2 is YENEEA. This CDR3 spans 14 amino acids. Trimming shortened V by 3 bases and J by 3 bases, and 12 bases separated the two germline ends. The CDR3 bases are TGTGCCAGCAGCTTTGCCGGAGTTGACTACGAGCAGTACTTC. It codes for CASSFAGVDYEQYF.

This chain's CDR3 is CASSGTGASSYEQYF. The CDR3 DNA reads TGTGCCAGCTCCGGGACAGGGGCGAGCTCCTACGAGCAGTACTTC. This chain joins TRBV6-5 and TRBJ2-7; TRBD1 matches at 10 bases. This CDR3 has 15 amino acids. The V segment lost 8 bases and the J segment 0 bases; nucleotides outside the gene matches: 7. CDR1 and CDR2 from the germline V gene are MNHEY and SVGAGI.

The J gene is TRBJ2-7, the V gene TRBV19; D unresolved. Germline lookup yields CDR1 LNHDA and CDR2 SQIVND (reference sequence). This CDR3 comprises 13 residues. V gave up 3 bases and J gave up 0 bases, with 6 bases separating them. CDR3 region: CASSMASSYEQYF. The CDR3 bases are TGTGCCAGTAGTATGGCATCCTCCTACGAGCAGTACTTC.

The genes are TRBV6-5 and TRBJ2-3; TRBD2 matches at 12 bases. This CDR3 has 15 amino acids. Germline V lookup: CDR1 MNHEY, CDR2 SVGAGI. V lost 5 bases and J lost 4; bases outside the gene matches: 4. The DNA for the CDR3 is TGTGCCAGCAGTCTACTAGCGGGAGGCTCAGATACGCAGTATTTT. Protein product: CASSLLAGGSDTQYF.

Worth noting for this clone: Within the sample, other DNA sequences also encode this same CDR3. The chain employs TRBV9 and TRBJ2-1; D uncertain. This CDR3 region has 15 residues. The germline gives CDR1 SGDLS, CDR2 YYNGEE. V was trimmed by 0 bases and J by 4 bases, leaving 11 bases between them. CDR3 in amino acids: CASSVGPTGYNEQFF. In DNA, the CDR3 is TGTGCCAGCAGCGTAGGGCCCACGGGTTACAATGAGCAGTTCTTC. The full variable domain, its missing parts supplied by reference TRBV9 and TRBJ2-1, is DSGVTQTPKHLITATGQRVTLRCSPRSGDLSVYWYQQSLDQGLQFLIQYYNGEERAKGNILERFSAQQFPDLHSELNLSSLELGDSALYFCASSVGPTGYNEQFFGPGTRLTVL.

The CDR3, as DNA: TGTGCCAGCAACCCGACTAGCGGGAGTAATGAGCAGTTCTTC. Protein product: CASNPTSGSNEQFF. V gene TRBV11-2 combines with J gene TRBJ2-1; 12 nucleotides agree with TRBD2. V shed 7 bases and J 7 bases; nucleotides not matched to a gene: 5. The CDR3 extends over 14 amino acids. Looked up from germline, CDR1 is SGHAT and CDR2 is FQNNGV.

The rearrangement links TRBV7-9 to TRBJ1-6, with D perhaps matching TRBD1 (5 bases). This CDR3 spans 15 amino acids. Germline CDR1 SEHNR, CDR2 FQNEAQ (reference sequence). With 5 bases removed from V and 8 bases from J, the gap between germline ends came to 16 bases. The DNA of the CDR3 is TGTGCCAGCAGCCCCGGGGGATTGGGGGATTCACCCCTCCACTTT. As protein: CASSPGGLGDSPLHF.

The V and J genes are TRBV7-2 and TRBJ2-3; tentative D call: TRBD2 (6 bases). Trimming cost V 3 bases and J 11 bases, with 18 bases left between them. Germline values: CDR1 SGHTA, CDR2 FQGNSA. The CDR3 length is 14 residues. The CDR3 nucleotides are TGTGCCAGCAGCTTGGGGGGAGGCCGGGTGGGGCAGTATTTT. Translated: CASSLGGGRVGQYF. Supplemented by reference TRBV7-2 and TRBJ2-3, the full variable domain reads GAGVSQSPSNKVTEKGKDVELRCDPISGHTALYWYRQSLGQGLEFLIYFQGNSAPDKSGLPSDRFSAERTGGSVSTLTIQRTQQEDSAVYLCASSLGGGRVGQYFGPGTRLTVL.

This clone was seen more than once but under ten times. The sample carries other DNA sequences with the same CDR3. The rearrangement joins TRBV7-2 to TRBJ1-5, with 7 bases fitting TRBD1. The CDR3 covers 15 residues. After removal of 5 bases from V and 2 bases from J, the junction contained 6 bases not matched to a gene. Germline V CDR1 and CDR2: SGHTA, FQGNSA. CDR3 in amino acids: CASSPGTGGNQPQHF. CDR3 DNA: TGTGCCAGCAGCCCCGGAACAGGGGGCAATCAGCCCCAGCATTTT.

The chain joins TRBV5-1 to TRBJ2-7, with D uncertain. V lost 0 bases, J lost 2 bases, and 9 bases lay in between. CDR1 SGHRS and CDR2 YFSETQ come from the germline V gene. The length of the CDR3 is 14 residues. Written as DNA, the CDR3 is TGCGCCAGCAGCTTGGAGGCACAGACCTACGAGCAGTACTTC. It specifies CASSLEAQTYEQYF.

This rearrangement joins TRBV27 to TRBJ1-2; a possible D gene is TRBD1 (6 bases). V lost 6 bases, J lost 3 bases, and 11 bases lay in between. CDR3 size: 13 residues. The germline V gene has CDR1 MNHEY and CDR2 SMNVEV (reference sequence). The CDR3 protein is CASSNYRDYGYTF. CDR3 sequence (DNA): TGTGCCAGCAGCAATTACAGGGACTATGGCTACACCTTC.

The chain uses TRBV7-9 and TRBJ2-5; D may be TRBD1 (6 bases). The CDR3 totals 15 residues. V was cut by 4 bases and J by 11 bases, with 23 bases left in between. Germline values: CDR1 SEHNR, CDR2 FQNEAQ (reference sequence). CDR3 in DNA: TGTGCCAGCAGCTCTCGAACTGGACAGCACACGGGGCAGTACTTC. This gives the protein CASSSRTGQHTGQYF.

The rearrangement uses TRBV28 and TRBJ2-6; the D gene is possibly TRBD1 (6 bases). V was trimmed by 5 bases and J by 4 bases, leaving 15 bases between them. The CDR3 length is 16 residues. Looked up from germline, CDR1 is MDHEN and CDR2 is SYDVKM. The CDR3 DNA reads TGTGCCAGCAGTGTGCACAGGGTATCCGGGGCCAACGTCCTGACTTTC. Translation gives CASSVHRVSGANVLTF.

As concerns this clone: This CDR3 is also generated by other DNA sequences in the sample. The gene calls are TRBV29-1 and TRBJ1-1; D is possibly TRBD1 (5 bases). CDR3 length: 12 residues. Deletions cut 6 bases from V and 1 base from J, with 9 bases between. Germline V gives CDR1 SQVTM, CDR2 ANQGSEA. This CDR3 reads CSVLGQNTEAFF. CDR3 DNA: TGCAGCGTCTTAGGACAGAACACTGAAGCTTTCTTT.